The next 21 T cell receptor beta chains were all read from a single sample in a study of cytomegalovirus exposure and HLA in healthy donors. PCR used 60 Vbeta primers and 13 Jbeta primers. Sequencing was performed with immunoSEQ multiplex PCR; in TCRdb, only in-frame clones are kept and a portion is missing. The table shows approximately 170,000 clones, with about four fifths occurring only once. The material sequenced was PBMCs. The receptors stem from a male donor in good health and CMV-seronegative.

J is TRBJ2-7 and V is TRBV19; 7 nucleotides line up with TRBD1. The trim removed 8 bases at V and 0 bases at J, leaving 13 bases unmatched. The CDR3 is 16 residues long. Germline V gene data show CDR1 as LNHDA and CDR2 as SQIVND (reference sequence). CDR3: CASADPGDSSSYEQYF. The CDR3 coding sequence is TGTGCCAGTGCCGACCCTGGGGACAGCAGCTCCTACGAGCAGTACTTC.

V is TRBV27 and J is TRBJ2-7; no clear D. This CDR3 region has 16 residues. Trimming took off 0 bases at V and 0 bases at J, with 12 bases between the two ends. The V gene's germline CDR1 is MNHEY and CDR2 SMNVEV (reference sequence). The CDR3 loop reads CASSLSASATSYEQYF. The CDR3 DNA reads as TGTGCCAGCAGTTTATCCGCGAGCGCAACCTCCTACGAGCAGTACTTC.

In this sample, this clone turned up a few times. The gene calls are TRBV6-5 and TRBJ1-5, with a weak D call TRBD1 (6 bases). Trimming shortened V by 5 bases and J by 0 bases, and 8 bases separated the two germline ends. CDR1 and CDR2 from the germline V gene are MNHEY and SVGAGI. CDR3 length: 14 residues. The CDR3 DNA reads TGTGCCAGCAGTAGGGGGGGTAGCAATCAGCCCCAGCATTTT. Amino acid sequence: CASSRGGSNQPQHF.

This chain's CDR3 is CASTSPGGSGTYEQYF. The CDR3, as DNA: TGTGCCAGCACCTCCCCAGGCGGGAGCGGAACCTACGAGCAGTACTTC. The gene calls are TRBV28 and TRBJ2-7; 7 nucleotides match TRBD2. The CDR3 spans 16 residues. V dropped 7 bases and J dropped 2; count of bases not matched to a gene: 14. Germline V gene sequence: CDR1 MDHEN, CDR2 SYDVKM.

A note on this clone: At one end the junction does not follow the germline gene, possibly because of a read error. V gene TRBV7-9 combines with J gene TRBJ2-3; D is unresolved. The CDR3 loop spans 14 amino acids. Germline V gene sequence: CDR1 SEHNR, CDR2 FQNEAQ (reference sequence). The CDR3 nucleotides read TGTTCCAGCAGCTTAGGGCGGAGTACAGATACGCAGTATTTT. This translates into CSSSLGRSTDTQYF.

The J gene is TRBJ2-7, the V gene TRBV5-6, with 7 bases lining up with TRBD1. CDR1 is SGHDT, CDR2 YYEEEE, per germline. After removal of 3 bases from V and 3 bases from J, the junction contained 9 bases not matched to a gene. The CDR3 contains 15 residues. CDR3 bases: TGTGCCAGCAGCTACCAACCGGGACAGAACTACGAGCAGTACTTC. It is translated as CASSYQPGQNYEQYF.

This chain joins TRBV7-3 and TRBJ2-2; TRBD2 matches 13 bases. Per germline, CDR1 SGHTA and CDR2 FQGTGA. The CDR3 covers 16 residues. With 5 bases clipped from V and 1 base from J, the junction kept 1 base outside the gene matches. CDR3 nucleotides: TGTGCCAGCAGCAGGACTAGCGGGGGGAACACCGGGGAGCTGTTTTTT. Translating gives CASSRTSGGNTGELFF.

The chain joins TRBV4-1 to TRBJ2-7; TRBD1 aligns across 8 bases. The junction had 7 bases not matched to a gene; V was cut back by 1 base and J by 2 bases. The CDR3 contains 16 residues. The V gene's germline CDR1 is MGHRA and CDR2 YSYEKL. The CDR3 sequence: CASSQGPDRVTYEQYF. CDR3 in DNA: TGCGCCAGCAGCCAAGGCCCGGACAGGGTAACCTACGAGCAGTACTTC.

The chain carries TRBV6-1 and TRBJ1-1; 7 bases agree with TRBD1. CDR1 and CDR2 from the germline V gene are MNHNS and SASEGT. With V trimmed by 7 bases and J by 0 bases, 2 bases remained unmatched. The CDR3 is 13 amino acids. In DNA form, the CDR3 reads TGTGCCAGCACCGGGACAGTGAACACTGAAGCTTTCTTT. Translating gives CASTGTVNTEAFF.

This clone was detected only once. The chain carries TRBV7-8 and TRBJ2-3, with 9 bases fitting TRBD1. Trimming cost V 4 bases and J 7 bases; bases outside gene matches: 9. Germline lookup yields CDR1 SGHVS and CDR2 FQNEAQ. The CDR3 is 15 residues long. CDR3 residues: CASSSWTGVGNTQYF. The DNA of the CDR3 is TGTGCCAGCAGCTCCTGGACAGGGGTCGGGAATACGCAGTATTTT.

A few counts support this clone. This chain uses TRBV5-4 with TRBJ1-6, with no clear D. Per germline, CDR1 SGHNT and CDR2 YYREEE (reference sequence). This CDR3 region has 14 residues. Trimming stripped 4 bases from V and 5 bases from J, with 10 bases between. The CDR3 bases are TGTGCCAGCAGCCCAGAATCGCATAATTCACCCCTCCACTTT. Translation gives CASSPESHNSPLHF.

The chain links TRBV6-5 to TRBJ2-3; 7 bases fit TRBD2. Losses at the gene ends were 6 bases for V and 1 base for J; bases not matched to a gene: 7. The length of the CDR3 is 15 residues. Germline V CDR1 and CDR2: MNHEY, SVGAGI. CDR3 coding DNA: TGTGCCAGCAGACCTCTGAGCGGGGGCACAGATACGCAGTATTTT. It encodes CASRPLSGGTDTQYF.

The chain employs TRBV7-7 and TRBJ2-1; a weak D match, TRBD2 (6 bases). Germline CDR1 is SSHAT and CDR2 is FNYEAQ (reference sequence). The ends were cut back, 5 bases at V and 5 bases at J, with 13 bases in the middle. The CDR3 consists of 14 residues. CDR3: CASSVRDSHNEQFF. CDR3 DNA sequence: TGTGCCAGCAGCGTCCGGGACTCACACAATGAGCAGTTCTTC.

This clone was picked up one time. The V call is TRBV9, the J call TRBJ2-7; 10 nucleotides agree with TRBD2. Germline trimming cut 4 bases from V and 1 base from J; bases unmatched to any gene: 5. The CDR3 is 15 residues long. Germline V CDR1 and CDR2: SGDLS, YYNGEE. The CDR3 DNA reads as TGTGCCAGCAGCCCCCCTAGCGGGAGTTCCTACGAGCAGTACTTC. Its translation: CASSPPSGSSYEQYF.

The chain couples TRBV7-9 to TRBJ1-1, with 7 bases aligning to TRBD1. CDR3 length: 13 amino acids. V gave up 5 bases and J gave up 3 bases; unmatched junction bases: 3. The germline V gene encodes CDR1 SEHNR and CDR2 FQNEAQ (reference sequence). The DNA for the CDR3 is TGTGCCAGCAGCGCCAGGGGGGACACTGAAGCTTTCTTT. It specifies CASSARGDTEAFF.

This clone was counted between two and nine times. The chain uses TRBV5-4 and TRBJ1-1; TRBD1 is a possible D gene (5 bases). Germline V gene data show CDR1 as SGHNT and CDR2 as YYREEE (reference sequence). The CDR3 length is 14 residues. The V end was cut by 0 bases, the J end by 0 bases, with 6 bases between. CDR3 in amino acids: CASSLDRMNTEAFF. CDR3 nucleotides: TGTGCCAGCAGCTTGGACAGGATGAACACTGAAGCTTTCTTT. Full variable domain (remainder filled in from reference TRBV5-4 and TRBJ1-1): ETGVTQSPTHLIKTRGQQVTLRCSSQSGHNTVSWYQQALGQGPQFIFQYYREEENGRGNFPPRFSGLQFPNYSSELNVNALELDDSALYLCASSLDRMNTEAFFGQGTRLTVV.

This sequence joins TRBV5-1 and TRBJ2-3, with 14 bases fitting TRBD2. CDR1 SGHRS and CDR2 YFSETQ come from the germline V gene. J lost 6 bases, V lost 3 bases, and 6 bases had no gene match. The CDR3 spans 16 residues. The CDR3 DNA reads as TGCGCCAGCAGCTCAGGGACTAGCGGGGGAGGTGATACGCAGTATTTT. It is translated as CASSSGTSGGGDTQYF. The complete variable domain, with remaining parts taken from reference TRBV5-1 and TRBJ2-3, reads KAGVTQTPRYLIKTRGQQVTLSCSPISGHRSVSWYQQTPGQGLQFLFEYFSETQRNKGNFPGRFSGRQFSNSRSEMNVSTLELGDSALYLCASSSGTSGGGDTQYFGPGTRLTVL.

This rearrangement joins TRBV5-5 to TRBJ1-2, with D perhaps matching TRBD1 (6 bases). Germline values: CDR1 SGHKS, CDR2 YYEKEE (reference sequence). V was trimmed by 0 bases and J by 5 bases, leaving 11 bases between them. The CDR3 is 14 amino acids. CDR3 protein: CASSLGGLGYGYTF. The CDR3 DNA reads as TGTGCCAGCAGCTTGGGGGGGCTCGGATATGGCTACACCTTC.

The V gene is TRBV18, the J gene TRBJ1-1; maybe TRBD1 (6 bases). Per germline, CDR1 KGHSH and CDR2 LQKENI. The CDR3 is made up of 13 amino acids. V lost 7 bases and J 4 bases, leaving 13 bases between the germline ends. The CDR3 DNA follows: TGTGCCAGCTTAGCGGGGGCTGGCACTGAAGCTTTCTTT. Residues: CASLAGAGTEAFF.

The sample holds a few counts of this clone. The chain combines TRBV7-2 with TRBJ2-1, with 9 positions matching TRBD2. The CDR3 extends over 15 amino acids. J was trimmed by 8 bases and V by 5 bases; bases with no gene match: 10. Germline V gene sequence: CDR1 SGHTA, CDR2 FQGNSA. CDR3 residues: CASSKRRVAGDEQFF. The CDR3 bases are TGTGCCAGCAGCAAAAGGAGGGTAGCGGGAGATGAGCAGTTCTTC.

The J gene is TRBJ2-7, the V gene TRBV27; 7 positions match TRBD1. J was trimmed by 2 bases and V by 7 bases; bases with no gene match: 8. CDR3 length equals 14 residues. The germline V gene encodes CDR1 MNHEY and CDR2 SMNVEV (reference sequence). CDR3 DNA sequence: TGTGCCAGCACTGACCTGGGACAGCCCTACGAGCAGTACTTC. It specifies CASTDLGQPYEQYF.